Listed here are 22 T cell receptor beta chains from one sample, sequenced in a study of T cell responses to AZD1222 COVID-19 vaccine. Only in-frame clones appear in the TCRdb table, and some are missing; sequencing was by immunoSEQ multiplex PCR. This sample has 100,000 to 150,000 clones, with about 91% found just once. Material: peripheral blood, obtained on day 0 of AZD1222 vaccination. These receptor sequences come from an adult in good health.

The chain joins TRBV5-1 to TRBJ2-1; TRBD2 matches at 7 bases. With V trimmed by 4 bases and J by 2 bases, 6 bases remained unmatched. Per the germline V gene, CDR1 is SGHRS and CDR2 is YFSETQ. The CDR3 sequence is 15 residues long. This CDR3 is CASSLTSATYNEQFF. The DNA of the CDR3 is TGCGCCAGCAGCCTCACTAGCGCCACCTACAATGAGCAGTTCTTC.

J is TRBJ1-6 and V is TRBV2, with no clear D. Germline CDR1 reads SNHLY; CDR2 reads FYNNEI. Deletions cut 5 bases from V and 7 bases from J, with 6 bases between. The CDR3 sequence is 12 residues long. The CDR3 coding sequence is TGTGCCAGCAGTAATTGGAATTCACCCCTCCACTTT. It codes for CASSNWNSPLHF.

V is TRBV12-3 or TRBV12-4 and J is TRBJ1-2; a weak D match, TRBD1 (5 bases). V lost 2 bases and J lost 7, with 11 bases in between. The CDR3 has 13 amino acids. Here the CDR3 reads CASSLLREGGYTF. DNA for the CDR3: TGTGCCAGCAGTTTACTCAGGGAGGGTGGCTACACCTTC.

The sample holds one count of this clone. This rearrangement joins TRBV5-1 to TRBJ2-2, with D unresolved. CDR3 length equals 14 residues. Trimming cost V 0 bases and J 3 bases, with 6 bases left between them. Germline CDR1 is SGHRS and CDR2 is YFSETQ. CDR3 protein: CASSLGSHTGELFF. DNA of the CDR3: TGCGCCAGCAGCTTGGGCAGCCACACCGGGGAGCTGTTTTTT.

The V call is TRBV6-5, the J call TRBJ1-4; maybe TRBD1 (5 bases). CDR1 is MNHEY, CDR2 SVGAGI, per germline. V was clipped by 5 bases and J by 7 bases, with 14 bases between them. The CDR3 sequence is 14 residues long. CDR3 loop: CASSTMGRGEKLFF. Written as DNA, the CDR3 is TGTGCCAGCAGTACCATGGGACGGGGTGAAAAACTGTTTTTT.

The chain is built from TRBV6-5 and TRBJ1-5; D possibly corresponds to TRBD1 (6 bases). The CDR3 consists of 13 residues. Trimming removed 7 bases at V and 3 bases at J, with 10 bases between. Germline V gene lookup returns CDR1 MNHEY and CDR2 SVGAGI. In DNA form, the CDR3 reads TGTGCCAGCATCGGACAGATCAATCAGCCCCAGCATTTT. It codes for CASIGQINQPQHF.

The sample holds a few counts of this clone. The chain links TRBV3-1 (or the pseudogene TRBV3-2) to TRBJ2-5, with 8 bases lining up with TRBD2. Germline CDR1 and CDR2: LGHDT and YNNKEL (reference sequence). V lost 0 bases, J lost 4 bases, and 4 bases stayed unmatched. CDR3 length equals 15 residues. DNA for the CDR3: TGTGCCAGCAGCCAAGATGGTCTAGCGGGAGAGACCCAGTACTTC. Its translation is CASSQDGLAGETQYF.

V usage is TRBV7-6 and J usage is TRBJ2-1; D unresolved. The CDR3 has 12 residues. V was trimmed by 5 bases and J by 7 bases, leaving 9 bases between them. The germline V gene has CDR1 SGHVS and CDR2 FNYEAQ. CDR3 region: CASSPRLNEQFF. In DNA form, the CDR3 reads TGTGCCAGCAGCCCCCGACTTAATGAGCAGTTCTTC.

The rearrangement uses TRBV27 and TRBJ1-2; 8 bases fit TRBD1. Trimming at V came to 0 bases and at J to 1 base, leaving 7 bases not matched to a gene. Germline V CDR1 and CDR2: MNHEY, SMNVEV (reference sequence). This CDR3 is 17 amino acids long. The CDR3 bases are TGTGCCAGCAGTTTATCGGGCAGGGGGCCCCGTAACTATGGCTACACCTTC. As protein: CASSLSGRGPRNYGYTF.

The CDR3 reads CASSFRSYGYTF. CDR3 nucleotides: TGTGCCAGCAGTTTCCGGTCCTATGGCTACACCTTC. The genes are TRBV12-3 or TRBV12-4 and TRBJ1-2; D gene uncertain. This CDR3 is built from 12 residues. V gave up 3 bases and J gave up 4 bases, with 6 bases separating them.

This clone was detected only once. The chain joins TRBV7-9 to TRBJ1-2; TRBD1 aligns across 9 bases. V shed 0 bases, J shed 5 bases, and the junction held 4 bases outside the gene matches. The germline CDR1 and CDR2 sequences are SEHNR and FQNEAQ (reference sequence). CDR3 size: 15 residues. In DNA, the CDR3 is TGTGCCAGCAGCTTAGCCGGGACAGGGAATTATGGCTACACCTTC. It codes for CASSLAGTGNYGYTF.

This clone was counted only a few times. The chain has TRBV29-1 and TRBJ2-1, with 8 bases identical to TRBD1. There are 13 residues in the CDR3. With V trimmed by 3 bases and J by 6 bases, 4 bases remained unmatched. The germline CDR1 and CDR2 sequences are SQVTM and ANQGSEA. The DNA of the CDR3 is TGCAGCGTTGAGACAGGGGAGGCCAATGAGCAGTTCTTC. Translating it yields CSVETGEANEQFF.

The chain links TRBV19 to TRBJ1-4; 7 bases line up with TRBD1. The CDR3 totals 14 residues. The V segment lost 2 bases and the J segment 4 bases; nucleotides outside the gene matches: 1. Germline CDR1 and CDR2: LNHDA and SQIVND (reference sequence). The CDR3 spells CASSITGDNEKLFF. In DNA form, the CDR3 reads TGTGCCAGTAGTATAACAGGGGATAATGAAAAACTGTTTTTT.

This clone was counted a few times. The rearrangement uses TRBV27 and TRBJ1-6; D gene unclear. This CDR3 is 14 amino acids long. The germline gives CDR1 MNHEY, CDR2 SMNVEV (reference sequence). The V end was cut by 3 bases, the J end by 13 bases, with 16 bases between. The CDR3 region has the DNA TGTGCCAGCAGTTTTGTTCAGGCAGCTTCCCCCCTCCACTTT. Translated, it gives CASSFVQAASPLHF.

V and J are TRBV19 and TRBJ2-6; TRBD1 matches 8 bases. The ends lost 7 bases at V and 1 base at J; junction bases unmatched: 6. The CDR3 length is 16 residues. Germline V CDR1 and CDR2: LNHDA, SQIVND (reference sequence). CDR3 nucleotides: TGTGCCAGTATCGGACAGGGTAGGTCTGGGGCCAACGTCCTGACTTTC. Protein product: CASIGQGRSGANVLTF.

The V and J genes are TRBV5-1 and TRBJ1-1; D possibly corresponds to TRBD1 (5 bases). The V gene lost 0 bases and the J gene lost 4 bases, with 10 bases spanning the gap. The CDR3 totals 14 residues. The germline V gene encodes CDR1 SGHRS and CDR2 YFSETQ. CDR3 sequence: CASSLAGRGTEAFF. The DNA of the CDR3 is TGCGCCAGCAGCTTGGCCGGAAGGGGCACTGAAGCTTTCTTT.

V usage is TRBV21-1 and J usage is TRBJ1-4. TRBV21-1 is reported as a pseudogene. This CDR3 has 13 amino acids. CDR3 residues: CASSQGPTEKLFF. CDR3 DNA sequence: TGTGCCAGCAGCCAGGGACCGACGGAAAAACTGTTTTTT.

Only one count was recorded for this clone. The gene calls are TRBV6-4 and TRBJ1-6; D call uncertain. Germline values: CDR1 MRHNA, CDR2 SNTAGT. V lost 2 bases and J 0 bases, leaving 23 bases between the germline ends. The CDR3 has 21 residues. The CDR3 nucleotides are TGTGCCAGCAGTGACCCTGCGCCAGAGGCTGGGGTTAGCTCCTATAATTCACCCCTCCACTTT. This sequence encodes CASSDPAPEAGVSSYNSPLHF.

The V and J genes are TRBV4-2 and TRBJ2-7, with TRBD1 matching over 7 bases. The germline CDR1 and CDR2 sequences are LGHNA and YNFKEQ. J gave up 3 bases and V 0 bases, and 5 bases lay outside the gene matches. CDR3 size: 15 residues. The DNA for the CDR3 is TGTGCCAGCAGCCAAGATCCGCAGGGGGTCTACGAGCAGTACTTC. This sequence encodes CASSQDPQGVYEQYF.

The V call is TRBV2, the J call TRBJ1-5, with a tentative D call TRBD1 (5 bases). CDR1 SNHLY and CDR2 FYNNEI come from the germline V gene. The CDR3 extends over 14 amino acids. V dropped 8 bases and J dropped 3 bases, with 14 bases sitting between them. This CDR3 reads CASSVGVPNQPQHF. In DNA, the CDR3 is TGTGCCAGCTCCGTAGGGGTTCCCAATCAGCCCCAGCATTTT.

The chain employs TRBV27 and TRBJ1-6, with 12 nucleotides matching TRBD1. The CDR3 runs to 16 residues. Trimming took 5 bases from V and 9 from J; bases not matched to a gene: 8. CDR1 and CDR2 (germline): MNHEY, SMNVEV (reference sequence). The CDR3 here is CASSAPGQGAFSPLHF. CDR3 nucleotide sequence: TGTGCCAGCAGTGCCCCGGGACAGGGGGCGTTTTCACCCCTCCACTTT.

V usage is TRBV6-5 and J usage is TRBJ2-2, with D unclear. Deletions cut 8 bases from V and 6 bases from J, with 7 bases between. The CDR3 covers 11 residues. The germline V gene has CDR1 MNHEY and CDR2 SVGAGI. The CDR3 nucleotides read TGTGCCAGCGATCAACCCGGGGAGCTGTTTTTT. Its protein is CASDQPGELFF.